The 23 T cell receptor beta chains presented below share a single source sample, sequenced in a study of post-analysis software for immune sequencing data. Built from TCR beta cDNA, the libraries had unique molecular identifiers in them. From the PCR reads, TCRdb called clonotypes with MiXCR, one entry per CDR3 protein. The data show around 440,000 distinct CDR3 sequences, with roughly 46% seen just once and about 12% held by the top ten. What these receptors recognize is not known. Findings and caveats of the study: Five or six TRBV segments, TRBV5-6, TRBV5-1 and TRBV20-1 among them, were found more frequent in patients than controls.

Sequenced input: blood. The receptors were sampled from a girl under 18 with multiple sclerosis.

This clonotype was seen just once. As DNA, the CDR3 is TGTGCCAGCAGCCAATATAGCGGGAGGGCCTCCTACAATGAGCAGTACTTC. This sequence encodes CASSQYSGRASYNEQYF. The chain is built from TRBV16 and TRBJ2-7; 11 bases line up with TRBD2. Germline V gene lookup returns CDR1 KGHSY and CDR2 FQNENV. This CDR3 is 17 amino acids long. J lost 7 bases, V lost 1 base, and 12 bases had no gene match.

This clonotype was recorded a few times. The junction departs from the called germline gene at one end, perhaps through a read error. The V call is TRBV24-1, the J call TRBJ2-5, with 8 nucleotides matching TRBD2. Germline loops: CDR1 KGHDR, CDR2 SFDVKD. CDR3 length: 15 amino acids. CDR3: CTTSDPGGRPSVQYF. The CDR3 DNA follows: TGTACCACCAGTGACCCGGGCGGGAGGCCGTCAGTGCAGTACTTC.

J is TRBJ2-1 and V is TRBV11-2; D is perhaps TRBD1 (5 bases). The length of the CDR3 is 17 residues. V was cut by 5 bases and J by 2 bases, with 19 bases left in between. The germline gives CDR1 SGHAT, CDR2 FQNNGV. The CDR3 is CASSNHKDIPTYNEQFF. The CDR3 coding sequence is TGTGCCAGCAGCAATCACAAGGACATACCCACCTACAATGAGCAGTTCTTC. Based on the CDR3 plus reference TRBV11-2 and TRBJ2-1, the full variable domain is EAGVAQSPRYKIIEKRQSVAFWCNPISGHATLYWYQQILGQGPKLLIQFQNNGVVDDSQLPKDRFSAERLKGVDSTLKIQPAKLEDSAVYLCASSNHKDIPTYNEQFFGPGTRLTVL.

A remark on this clonotype: The germline gene is not matched at one end of the junction; a read error may be the cause. The chain uses TRBV7-2 and TRBJ2-7; D may match TRBD1 or TRBD2 (5 bases each). Germline V CDR1 and CDR2: SGHTA, FQGNSA. This CDR3 has 16 residues. CDR3 in amino acids: CASSSLRKGRSYEQYF. The DNA of the CDR3 is TGTGCCAGTAGCTCACTCAGGAAGGGACGCTCTTACGAGCAGTACTTC.

This clonotype occurred a few times. Written as DNA, the CDR3 is TGTGCCAGCAGTTACTCGCAGACTAGTAAATACTACGAGCAGTACTTC. It yields the protein CASSYSQTSKYYEQYF. J is TRBJ2-7 and V is TRBV6-5, with D possibly TRBD2 on 6 matching bases. Per the germline V gene, CDR1 is MNHEY and CDR2 is SVGAGI. The CDR3 is 16 amino acids. Trimming took 0 bases from V and 3 from J, leaving 15 bases between them.

This chain connects TRBV14 to TRBJ2-7, with TRBD2 matching 8 bases. Germline values: CDR1 SGHDN, CDR2 FVKESK. After removal of 4 bases from V and 3 bases from J, the junction contained 8 bases not matched to a gene. This CDR3 contains 15 residues. The CDR3 DNA reads as TGTGCCAGCAGCCCGATCAGCGGGAGCCACTACGAGCAGTACTTC. It codes for CASSPISGSHYEQYF.

This clonotype occurred a few times. The chain uses TRBV2 and TRBJ1-2; D is unclear. The CDR3 has 14 residues. V was shortened by 0 bases and J by 5 bases, with 10 bases between the two germline ends. Looked up from germline, CDR1 is SNHLY and CDR2 is FYNNEI. The CDR3 spells CASSEASAAYGYTF. CDR3 nucleotide sequence: TGTGCCAGCAGTGAAGCGTCGGCAGCGTATGGCTACACCTTC.

This chain joins TRBV5-1 and TRBJ2-1; maybe TRBD2 (5 bases). This CDR3 has 14 residues. Looked up from germline, CDR1 is SGHRS and CDR2 is YFSETQ. V was trimmed by 4 bases and J by 3 bases, leaving 11 bases between them. The CDR3 DNA reads TGCGCCAGCAGCCGCAGCGGACTCTACAATGAGCAGTTCTTC. It encodes CASSRSGLYNEQFF.

The chain combines TRBV5-1 with TRBJ2-7; the D gene is possibly TRBD1 (6 bases). Germline V gene lookup returns CDR1 SGHRS and CDR2 YFSETQ. The CDR3 loop spans 14 amino acids. V lost 1 base to trimming and J lost 4 bases, with 12 bases between them. The CDR3 protein is CASSLMGADYEQYF. Here the CDR3 DNA reads TGCGCCAGCAGCTTGATGGGGGCGGATTACGAGCAGTACTTC.

This sequence joins TRBV6-2 or TRBV6-3 and TRBJ2-5; 9 nucleotides match TRBD2. The J call may be mistaken, given a closer DNA end match to TRBJ2-7. Germline CDR1 MNHEY, CDR2 SVGEGT. This CDR3 has 16 amino acids. The CDR3 sequence: CASSYSPTSGDYEQYF. In DNA form, the CDR3 reads TGTGCCAGCAGTTACTCACCGACTAGCGGAGACTACGAGCAGTACTTC.

This clonotype was counted only a few times. The rearrangement links TRBV28 to TRBJ2-7, with D unclear. Germline V gives CDR1 MDHEN, CDR2 SYDVKM. The CDR3 totals 12 residues. The V and J ends lost 6 bases and 2 bases respectively, with 8 bases between them. The CDR3 DNA is TGTGCCAGCAGGCTAGGACCCTACGAGCAGTACTTC. Encoded protein: CASRLGPYEQYF.

This sequence joins TRBV7-9 and TRBJ2-7; D call uncertain. The V end lost 6 bases, the J end lost 1 base, and 16 bases lay between the germline ends. CDR3 length: 15 amino acids. Germline values: CDR1 SEHNR, CDR2 FQNEAQ (reference sequence). The CDR3 bases are TGTGCCAGCAGTTACCCGACGGAAAGGTCCTACGAGCAGTACTTC. Translated: CASSYPTERSYEQYF.

The V gene is TRBV7-6, the J gene TRBJ2-3, with 12 nucleotides matching TRBD2. Germline CDR1 is SGHVS and CDR2 is FNYEAQ. J lost 2 bases, V lost 6 bases, and 6 bases had no gene match. The CDR3 runs 16 residues. CDR3 loop: CASRPTSGRATDTQYF. CDR3 in DNA: TGTGCCAGCAGACCGACTAGCGGGAGAGCCACAGATACGCAGTATTTT.

The rearrangement joins TRBV7-3 to TRBJ2-1; 7 nucleotides match TRBD1. The germline CDR1 and CDR2 sequences are SGHTA and FQGTGA. V shed 0 bases, J shed 1 base, and the junction held 0 bases outside the gene matches. This CDR3 contains 15 residues. CDR3 protein: CASSLTGQSYNEQFF. The CDR3 DNA sequence: TGTGCCAGCAGCTTAACGGGACAGTCCTACAATGAGCAGTTCTTC.

The chain recombines TRBV18 with TRBJ2-2; D ambiguous. Deletions cut 1 base from V and 7 bases from J, with 4 bases between. The CDR3 sequence is 12 residues long. Germline assignment: CDR1 KGHSH and CDR2 LQKENI. The DNA of the CDR3 is TGTGCCAGCTCACCACAAGACGGGGAGCTGTTTTTT. Its translation: CASSPQDGELFF.

The chain joins TRBV24-1 to TRBJ1-1; the match to TRBD1 covers 7 bases. V was clipped by 4 bases and J by 1 base; unmatched bases: 5. This CDR3 is built from 15 residues. Germline V gene data show CDR1 as KGHDR and CDR2 as SFDVKD. In DNA, the CDR3 is TGTGCCACCAGTGACGACAGGACAGGGAACACTGAAGCTTTCTTT. Translation: CATSDDRTGNTEAFF.

V gene TRBV7-2 combines with J gene TRBJ2-7, with 7 nucleotides matching TRBD2. Germline-derived CDR1 and CDR2 are SGHTA and FQGNSA. The CDR3 runs to 15 residues. V lost 1 base to trimming and J lost 4 bases; unmatched junction nucleotides: 7. CDR3 nucleotide sequence: TGTGCCAGCAGCTTAGATGGCGGGAGTGGGTACGAGCAGTACTTC. It yields the protein CASSLDGGSGYEQYF.

This chain joins TRBV18 and TRBJ2-1, with 7 bases identical to TRBD2. This CDR3 comprises 13 residues. The germline V gene encodes CDR1 KGHSH and CDR2 LQKENI. V lost 4 bases and J lost 13; bases outside the gene matches: 10. The CDR3 nucleotides are TGTGCCAGCTCACGTGACGAAAGACTAGCACAGTTCTTC. Residues: CASSRDERLAQFF.

A few counts support this clonotype. The gene calls are TRBV29-1 and TRBJ2-1; D may be TRBD1 or TRBD2 (5 bases each). Germline loops: CDR1 SQVTM, CDR2 ANQGSEA. Trimming stripped 4 bases from V and 8 bases from J, with 9 bases between. The CDR3 spans 11 residues. Here the CDR3 DNA reads TGCAGCGTTGCCAGGGACCATGAGCAGTTCTTC. Residues: CSVARDHEQFF.

This rearrangement joins TRBV4-1 to TRBJ1-2; 7 bases map to TRBD1. CDR1 MGHRA and CDR2 YSYEKL come from the germline V gene. After removal of 1 base from V and 1 base from J, the junction contained 6 bases not matched to a gene. The CDR3 runs 16 residues. Here the CDR3 reads CASSQGPAGGNYGYTF. The DNA for the CDR3 is TGCGCCAGCAGCCAAGGGCCGGCAGGGGGTAACTATGGCTACACCTTC.

The rearrangement uses TRBV12-3 or TRBV12-4 and TRBJ1-1; D is perhaps TRBD1 (5 bases). The CDR3 totals 13 residues. V lost 6 bases and J lost 1, with 9 bases in between. The CDR3: CASSIQENTEAFF. CDR3 nucleotide sequence: TGTGCCAGCAGCATACAGGAGAACACTGAAGCTTTCTTT.

CDR3 coding DNA: TGTGCCAGCAGCGACCCTTCGAGGAACACCGGGGAGCTGTTTTTT. Its translation is CASSDPSRNTGELFF. The chain combines TRBV7-9 with TRBJ2-2; D is undetermined. With 5 bases removed from V and 1 base from J, the gap between germline ends came to 11 bases. Germline V gene data show CDR1 as SEHNR and CDR2 as FQNEAQ (reference sequence). CDR3 length: 15 residues.

The CDR3 DNA is TGTGCCACCTGGCACTCGAACACTGAAGCTTTCTTT. Protein sequence: CATWHSNTEAFF. V usage is TRBV6-5 and J usage is TRBJ1-1; D is undetermined. The CDR3 extends over 12 amino acids. Germline assignment: CDR1 MNHEY and CDR2 SVGAGI. V dropped 10 bases and J dropped 1 base, with 10 bases sitting between them.